This is a list of T cell receptor beta chains from one sample in a study of T cell responses to AZD1222 COVID-19 vaccine. Profiled with immunoSEQ multiplex PCR; TCRdb holds only in-frame clones, not every one. Among roughly 150,000 clones listed, about 90% were seen once. The source material was peripheral blood, sampled on day 0 of AZD1222 vaccination. The receptor source for this set is an adult in good health. The CDR3 runs from the conserved cysteine through the conserved F or W. The D gene is left open where the match is weak. A clone size is listed for some rows: how often the clone was seen (once, few, many), or a class if it is expanded.

TRBJ2-1 | - | TRBV5-1 | - | CASSFETGSYNEQFF | TGCGCCAGCAGCTTTGAGACGGGGTCCTACAATGAGCAGTTCTTC
TRBJ2-1 | few | TRBV6-2/TRBV6-3 | TRBD2 | CASSLLAGAVNEQFF | TGTGCCAGCAGCCTTCTAGCGGGAGCCGTCAATGAGCAGTTCTTC
TRBJ2-1 | - | TRBV11-3 | TRBD2 | CASSSGLAGLNEQFF | TGTGCCAGCAGCTCGGGACTAGCGGGTCTCAATGAGCAGTTCTTC
TRBJ2-2 | - | TRBV4-3 | TRBD2 | CASSQDPAGGTGELFF | TGCGCCAGCAGCCAAGACCCAGCGGGAGGGACCGGGGAGCTGTTTTTT
TRBJ2-3 | - | TRBV29-1 | TRBD2 | CSAAGPTDTQYF | TGCAGCGCAGCGGGACCCACAGATACGCAGTATTTT
TRBJ2-1 | few | TRBV5-1 | - | CASSLEQGGSYNEQFF | TGCGCCAGCAGCTTGGAGCAGGGGGGGTCCTACAATGAGCAGTTCTTC
TRBJ1-3 | once | TRBV6-4 | - | CASSGGNTIYF | TGTGCCAGTTCCGGGGGCAACACCATATATTTT
TRBJ2-1 | - | TRBV11-3 | TRBD1 | CASSLAGQGADNEQFF | TGTGCCAGCAGCTTAGCCGGACAGGGGGCAGACAATGAGCAGTTCTTC
TRBJ1-2 | - | TRBV7-9 | - | CASSLDAYGYTF | TGTGCCAGCAGCTTAGATGCGTACGGCTACACCTTC
TRBJ2-7 | - | TRBV19 | TRBD2 | CASSIGTSGYEQYF | TGTGCCAGTAGTATAGGGACTAGCGGGTACGAGCAGTACTTC
TRBJ1-3 | - | TRBV7-9 | - | CASTVKGSLGNTIYF | TGTGCCAGCACCGTGAAAGGGTCTCTCGGAAACACCATATATTTT
TRBJ1-4 | - | TRBV5-6 | - | CASSLVGAGANEKLFF | TGTGCCAGCAGCTTGGTAGGGGCAGGGGCTAATGAAAAACTGTTTTTT
TRBJ1-4 | - | TRBV5-1 | - | CASSARGGSKNEKLFF | TGCGCCAGCAGCGCACGGGGGGGTTCCAAAAATGAAAAACTGTTTTTT
TRBJ1-2 | once | TRBV6-2/TRBV6-3 | - | CASSWGLDYGYTF | TGTGCCAGCAGTTGGGGGTTAGACTATGGCTACACCTTC
TRBJ2-7 | - | TRBV30 | - | CAWSVRRPFDEQYF | TGTGCCTGGAGTGTACGACGCCCTTTCGACGAGCAGTACTTC
TRBJ2-5 | - | TRBV5-6 | TRBD2 | CASSLRTRETQYF | TGTGCCAGCAGCTTGCGGACTAGAGAGACCCAGTACTTC
TRBJ1-2 | - | TRBV4-3 | - | CASSQGEGSHGYTF | TGCGCCAGCAGCCAAGGAGAGGGAAGCCATGGCTACACCTTC
TRBJ1-2 | - | TRBV2 | - | CASSETLTTYGYTF | TGTGCCAGCAGTGAAACCTTGACAACCTATGGCTACACCTTC
TRBJ2-1 | - | TRBV27 | - | CASSLKGVFGNEQFF | TGTGCCAGCAGTTTGAAAGGGGTCTTCGGCAATGAGCAGTTCTTC
TRBJ2-1 | - | TRBV10-1 | - | CASSESLSDIRQQFF | TGCGCCAGCAGTGAGTCCCTGTCCGATATACGACAGCAGTTCTTC
TRBJ2-1 | few | TRBV6-1 | - | CASSEDRSREEFF | TGTGCCAGCAGTGAAGACAGGTCACGTGAAGAGTTCTTC
TRBJ1-4 | - | TRBV11-2 | TRBD1 | CASSTRDRENEKLFF | TGTGCCAGCAGCACCCGGGACAGGGAGAATGAAAAACTGTTTTTT
TRBJ1-2 | - | TRBV6-2/TRBV6-3 | TRBD1 | CASSPGNRGDGYTF | TGTGCCAGCAGCCCGGGTAACAGGGGAGATGGCTACACCTTC
TRBJ2-1 | - | TRBV4-3 | - | CASSPLAAAYNEQFF | TGCGCCAGCAGCCCCCTCGCGGCGGCGTACAATGAGCAGTTCTTC
TRBJ2-1 | - | TRBV6-2/TRBV6-3 | TRBD2 | CASSYSLAGVYEQFF | TGTGCCAGCAGTTATTCACTAGCGGGAGTATATGAGCAGTTCTTC
TRBJ1-3 | - | TRBV6-5 | - | CASSYMVGFGNTIYF | TGTGCCAGCAGTTACATGGTCGGATTCGGAAACACCATATATTTT
TRBJ1-1 | - | TRBV30 | - | CAWSVSWGSTEAFF | TGTGCCTGGAGTGTATCGTGGGGCTCGACTGAAGCTTTCTTT
TRBJ2-1 | - | TRBV23-1 | - | CASSRLTRAVSSEKVYEQFF | TGCGCCAGCAGTCGATTGACTAGGGCGGTCTCCTCCGAAAAAGTGTATGAGCAGTTCTTC
TRBJ2-1 | - | TRBV29-1 | - | CSVQTSRPNEQFF | TGCAGCGTTCAAACTAGTCGGCCTAATGAGCAGTTCTTC
TRBJ2-4 | - | TRBV9 | TRBD1 | CASSGGTGGSKNIQYF | TGTGCCAGCAGCGGAGGGACAGGGGGGTCCAAAAACATTCAGTACTTC
TRBJ1-5 | - | TRBV7-9 | - | CASSFLGNNQPQHF | TGTGCCAGCAGCTTCTTGGGGAACAATCAGCCCCAGCATTTT
TRBJ1-2 | - | TRBV14 | - | CASSHKPAPASQGYTF | TGTGCCAGCAGCCATAAGCCCGCACCGGCCTCACAGGGCTACACCTTC
TRBJ1-1 | - | TRBV4-2 | TRBD1 | CASSQDVGQGATEAFF | TGTGCCAGCAGCCAAGACGTCGGACAGGGGGCCACTGAAGCTTTCTTT
TRBJ2-2 | - | TRBV24-1 | - | CATSDLWGAPDTGELFF | TGTGCCACCAGTGATCTCTGGGGCGCTCCGGACACCGGGGAGCTGTTTTTT
TRBJ1-5 | - | TRBV6-2/TRBV6-3 | - | CASSYDGNQPQHF | TGTGCCAGCAGTTACGACGGCAATCAGCCCCAGCATTTT
TRBJ1-5 | once | TRBV7-8 | - | CASSLGRVGNQPQHF | TGTGCCAGCAGCTTAGGCAGGGTCGGCAATCAGCCCCAGCATTTT
TRBJ1-2 | - | TRBV12-3/TRBV12-4 | - | CASSLESNYGYTF | TGTGCCAGCAGTCTAGAGTCGAACTATGGCTACACCTTC
TRBJ1-1 | - | TRBV21-1 | - | CATPLVGQGVGGTEAFF | TGTGCCACCCCACTTGTGGGACAGGGGGTGGGGGGCACTGAAGCTTTCTTT
TRBJ1-2 | - | TRBV20-1 | - | CSASRGGRDRPYGYTF | TGCAGTGCTAGTAGGGGGGGGAGGGACCGCCCCTATGGCTACACCTTC
TRBJ1-3 | - | TRBV9 | - | CASSVAGGNTIYF | TGTGCCAGCAGCGTAGCCGGGGGAAACACCATATATTTT
TRBJ1-2 | - | TRBV10-3 | - | CAISDSIVDGYTF | TGTGCCATCAGTGATTCGATAGTAGACGGCTACACCTTC